This TCR beta chain derives from a study of cytomegalovirus exposure and HLA in healthy donors. Study results and limitations: Previous analysis showed most TCR beta V segments were productive about 87% or about 30% of the time.

The CDR3 contains 15 residues. V was pared by 5 bases and J by 8 bases, with 12 bases of the junction left unmatched. Germline lookup yields CDR1 SGHDT and CDR2 YYEEEE. Points on this clone: Antigen specificity is unknown.

Use of 60 Vbeta and 13 Jbeta primers characterized the PCR. The protocol was immunoSEQ multiplex PCR, while the TCRdb copy is restricted to in-frame clones and leaves out a portion. The table records roughly 120,000 clones, roughly 75% of them present only once. This sequence was found in a young man in good health and CMV-seronegative. Sequencing was performed on PBMCs. The chain employs TRBV5-6 and TRBJ2-2; 7 nucleotides align to TRBD2. The CDR3 spells CASSFTGGRVGELFF. The CDR3 nucleotides are TGTGCCAGCAGTTTTACGGGGGGTCGAGTTGGGGAGCTGTTTTTT.